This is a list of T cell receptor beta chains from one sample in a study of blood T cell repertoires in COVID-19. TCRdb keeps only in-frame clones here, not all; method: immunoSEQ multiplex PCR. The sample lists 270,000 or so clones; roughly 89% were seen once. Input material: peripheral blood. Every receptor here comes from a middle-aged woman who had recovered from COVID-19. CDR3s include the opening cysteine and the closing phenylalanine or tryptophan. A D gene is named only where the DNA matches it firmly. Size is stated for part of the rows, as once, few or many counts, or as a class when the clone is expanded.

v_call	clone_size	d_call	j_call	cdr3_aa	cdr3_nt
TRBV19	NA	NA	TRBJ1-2	CASSIMVEHYGYTF	TGTGCCAGTAGTATAATGGTAGAGCACTATGGCTACACCTTC
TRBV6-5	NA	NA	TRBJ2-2	CATRDSRETGELFF	TGTGCCACCCGGGACTCTAGGGAGACCGGGGAGCTGTTTTTT
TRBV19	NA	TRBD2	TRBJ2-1	CASKIAGGRGNEQFF	TGTGCCAGTAAGATAGCGGGGGGCAGAGGAAATGAGCAGTTCTTC
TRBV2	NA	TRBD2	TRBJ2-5	CASSEMVLAGEETQYF	TGTGCCAGCAGTGAAATGGTTCTAGCGGGAGAAGAGACCCAGTACTTC
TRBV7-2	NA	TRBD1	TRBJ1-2	CASSLGQGFDSYGYTF	TGTGCCAGCAGCTTAGGACAGGGCTTTGATTCGTATGGCTACACCTTC
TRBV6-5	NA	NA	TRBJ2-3	CASVRAGTDTQYF	TGTGCCAGCGTCAGAGCGGGCACAGATACGCAGTATTTT
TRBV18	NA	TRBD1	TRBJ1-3	CASSPPDRGLPGNTIYF	TGTGCCAGCTCACCACCTGACAGGGGCCTTCCTGGAAACACCATATATTTT
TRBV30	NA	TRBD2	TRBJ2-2	CAWALAGVNTGELFF	TGTGCCTGGGCCCTAGCGGGAGTGAACACCGGGGAGCTGTTTTTT
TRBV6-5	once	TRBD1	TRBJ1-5	CASTGQEVQPQHF	TGTGCCAGCACCGGACAGGAGGTTCAGCCCCAGCATTTT
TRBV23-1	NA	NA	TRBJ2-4	CASSQSQGSIQYF	TGCGCCAGCAGTCAATCCCAGGGGAGCATTCAGTACTTC
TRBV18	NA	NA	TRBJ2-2	CASSPQEGATGELFF	TGTGCCAGCTCACCACAGGAAGGGGCCACCGGGGAGCTGTTTTTT
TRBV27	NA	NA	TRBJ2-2	CASESLGAGAGELFF	TGTGCCAGCGAAAGCTTGGGGGCTGGAGCCGGGGAGCTGTTTTTT
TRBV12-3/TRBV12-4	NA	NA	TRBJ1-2	CASSLGTYGYTF	TGTGCCAGCAGTTTAGGGACATACGGCTACACCTTC
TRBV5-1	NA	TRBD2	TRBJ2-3	CASTGVAGSTDTQYF	TGCGCCAGCACGGGGGTAGCGGGAAGCACAGATACGCAGTATTTT
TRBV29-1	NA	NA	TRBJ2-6	CSFTAGANVLTF	TGCAGCTTTACGGCTGGGGCCAACGTCCTGACTTTC
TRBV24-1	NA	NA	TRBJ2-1	CATSVRNEQFF	TGTGCCACCAGTGTCCGCAATGAGCAGTTCTTC
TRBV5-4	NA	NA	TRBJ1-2	CASSSGQNYGYTF	TGTGCCAGCAGCTCGGGTCAAAACTATGGCTACACCTTC
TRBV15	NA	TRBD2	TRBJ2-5	CATSREVAGAETQYF	TGTGCCACCAGCAGAGAAGTAGCGGGAGCGGAGACCCAGTACTTC
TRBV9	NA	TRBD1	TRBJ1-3	CASSPHLGTGSTGNTIYF	TGTGCCAGCAGCCCTCATCTTGGGACAGGGAGCACTGGAAACACCATATATTTT
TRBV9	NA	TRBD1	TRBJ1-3	CASSPPGGTGRQGTIYF	TGTGCCAGCAGCCCCCCCGGTGGGACAGGGAGACAGGGCACCATATATTTT
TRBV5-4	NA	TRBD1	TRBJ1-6	CASSRQGTSSYNSPLHF	TGTGCCAGCAGCCGACAGGGGACAAGCTCCTATAATTCACCCCTCCACTTT
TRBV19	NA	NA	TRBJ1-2	CASSTTGQLNNYGYTF	TGTGCCAGTAGTACAACCGGACAGCTTAATAACTATGGCTACACCTTC
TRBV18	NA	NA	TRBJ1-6	CASSPLGTENSPLHF	TGTGCCAGCTCACCACTCGGGACTGAAAATTCACCCCTCCACTTT
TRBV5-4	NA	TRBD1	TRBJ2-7	CASSPRQGTYEQYF	TGTGCCAGCAGCCCCAGACAGGGCACCTACGAGCAGTACTTC
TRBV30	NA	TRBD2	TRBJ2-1	CAWSPSWREAVYSTYNEQFF	TGTGCCTGGAGTCCAAGTTGGCGGGAGGCCGTGTATTCCACTTACAATGAGCAGTTCTTC
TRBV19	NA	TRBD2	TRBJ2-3	CASSMPLFGGGPNTQYF	TGTGCCAGTAGTATGCCCCTTTTTGGGGGAGGGCCCAATACGCAGTATTTT
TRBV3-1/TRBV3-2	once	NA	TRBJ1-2	CASSQGGGGNYGYTF	TGTGCCAGCAGCCAAGGTGGGGGAGGTAACTATGGCTACACCTTC
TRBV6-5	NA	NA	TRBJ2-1	CASSQSIDNEQFF	TGTGCCAGCAGCCAATCGATAGACAATGAGCAGTTCTTC
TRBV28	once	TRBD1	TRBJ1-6	CASRLRTGLVSPLHF	TGTGCCAGCAGACTTCGGACAGGACTGGTTTCACCCCTCCACTTT
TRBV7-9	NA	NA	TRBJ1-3	CASSPRGSVAGNTIYF	TGTGCCAGCAGCCCCAGAGGTTCGGTCGCGGGAAACACCATATATTTT
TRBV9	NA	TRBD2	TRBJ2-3	CASSVGLAGDPSTDTQYF	TGTGCCAGCAGCGTGGGACTAGCGGGGGACCCTAGCACAGATACGCAGTATTTT
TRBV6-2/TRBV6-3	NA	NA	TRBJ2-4	CASSHYGSAKNIQYF	TGTGCCAGCAGCCACTACGGGAGTGCCAAAAACATTCAGTACTTC
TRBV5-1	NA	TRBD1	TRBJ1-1	CASSLQGTQNTEAFF	TGCGCCAGCAGCTTACAGGGGACACAGAACACTGAAGCTTTCTTT
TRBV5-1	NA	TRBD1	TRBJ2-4	CASSPLGGRDIQYF	TGCGCCAGCAGCCCTCTAGGGGGCCGTGACATTCAGTACTTC
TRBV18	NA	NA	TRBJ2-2	CASSPLSTGQTGELFF	TGTGCCAGCTCACCCCTTTCGACAGGACAGACCGGGGAGCTGTTTTTT
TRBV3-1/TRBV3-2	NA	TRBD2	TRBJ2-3	CASSQARGLAGGDTDTQYF	TGTGCCAGCAGCCAAGCTAGGGGACTAGCGGGGGGGGATACAGATACGCAGTATTTT
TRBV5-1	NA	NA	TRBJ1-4	CASSAGTSEKLFF	TGCGCCAGCAGCGCCGGGACAAGTGAAAAACTGTTTTTT